This T cell receptor (beta chain) derives from a study of neurological immune-mediated disorders. Study conclusions and caveats: The most TCR clonal expansion was seen in HTLV-1-associated myelopathy, and the least was seen in multiple sclerosis, which fell below healthy controls.

Time point reported: longitudinal time-point 2. Every sequencing run produced over 170 million TCR-beta sequences that came from 15-18 subjects. TCRdb recomputed calls from the 5' RACE reads with MiXCR, one row per CDR3 protein. This sample has some 60,000 distinct CDR3 sequences; roughly 9.7% occur once, and the top ten carry approximately 13%. This clonotype came up many times. Its antigen is currently unknown. J gave up 7 bases and V 1 base, and 6 bases lay outside the gene matches. There are 14 residues in the CDR3. From germline, CDR1 is SEHNR and CDR2 FQNEAQ (reference sequence). This TCR derives from a man aged 25 to 45 in good health. Sequencing was performed on PBMCs. The chain has TRBV7-9 and TRBJ2-7; 8 nucleotides agree with TRBD1. CDR3 bases: TGTGCCAGCAGCTTAGTGGGACAGGTACTAGAGCAGTACTTC. It specifies CASSLVGQVLEQYF. Drawing the rest from reference TRBV7-9 and TRBJ2-7, the complete variable domain is DTGVSQNPRHKITKRGQNVTFRCDPISEHNRLYWYRQTLGQGPEFLTYFQNEAQLEKSRLLSDRFSAERPKGSFSTLEIQRTEQGDSAMYLCASSLVGQVLEQYFGPGTRLTVT.